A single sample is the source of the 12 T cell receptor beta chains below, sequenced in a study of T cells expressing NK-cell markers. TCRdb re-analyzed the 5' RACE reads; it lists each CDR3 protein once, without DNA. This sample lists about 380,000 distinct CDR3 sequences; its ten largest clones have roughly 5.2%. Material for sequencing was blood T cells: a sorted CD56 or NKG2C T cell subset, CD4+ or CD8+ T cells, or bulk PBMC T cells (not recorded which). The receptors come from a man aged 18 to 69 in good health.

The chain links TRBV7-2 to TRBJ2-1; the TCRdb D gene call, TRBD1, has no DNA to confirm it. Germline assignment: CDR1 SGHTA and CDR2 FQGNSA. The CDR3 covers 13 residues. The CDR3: CASSLDRANEQFF.

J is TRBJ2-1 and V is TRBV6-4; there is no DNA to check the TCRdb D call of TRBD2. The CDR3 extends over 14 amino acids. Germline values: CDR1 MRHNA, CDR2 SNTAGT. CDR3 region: CASSDASSGDEQFF.

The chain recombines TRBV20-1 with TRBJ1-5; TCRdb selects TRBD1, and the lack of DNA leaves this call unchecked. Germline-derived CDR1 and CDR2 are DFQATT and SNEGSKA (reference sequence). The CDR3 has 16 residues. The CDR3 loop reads CSARDPGSYSNQPQHF.

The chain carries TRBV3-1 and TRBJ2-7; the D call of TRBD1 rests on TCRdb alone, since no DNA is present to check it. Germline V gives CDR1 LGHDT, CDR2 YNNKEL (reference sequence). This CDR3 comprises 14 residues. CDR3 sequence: CASSPTGRTPERYF.

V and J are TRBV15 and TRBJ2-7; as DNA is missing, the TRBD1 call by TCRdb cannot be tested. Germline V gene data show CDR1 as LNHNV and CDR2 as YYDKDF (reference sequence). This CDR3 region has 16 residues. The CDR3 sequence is CATSVDPGTASYEQYF. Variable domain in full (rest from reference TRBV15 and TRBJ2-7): DAMVIQNPRYQVTQFGKPVTLSCSQTLNHNVMYWYQQKSSQAPKLLFHYYDKDFNNEADTPDNFQSRRPNTSFCFLDIRSPGLGDTAMYLCATSVDPGTASYEQYFGPGTRLTVT.

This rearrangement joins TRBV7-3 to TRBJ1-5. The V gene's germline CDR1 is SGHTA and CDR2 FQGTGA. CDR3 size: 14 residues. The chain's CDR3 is CASSLGGSQQPQHF.

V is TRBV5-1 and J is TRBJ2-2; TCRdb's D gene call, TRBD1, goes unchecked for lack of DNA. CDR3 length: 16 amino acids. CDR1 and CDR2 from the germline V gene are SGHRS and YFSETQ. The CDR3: CASSLNPGANTGELFF. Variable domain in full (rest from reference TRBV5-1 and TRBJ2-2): KAGVTQTPRYLIKTRGQQVTLSCSPISGHRSVSWYQQTPGQGLQFLFEYFSETQRNKGNFPGRFSGRQFSNSRSEMNVSTLELGDSALYLCASSLNPGANTGELFFGEGSRLTVL.

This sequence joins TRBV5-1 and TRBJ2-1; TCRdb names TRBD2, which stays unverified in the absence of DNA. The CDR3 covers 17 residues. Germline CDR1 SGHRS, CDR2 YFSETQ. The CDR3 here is CASSLESLATIYNEQFF.

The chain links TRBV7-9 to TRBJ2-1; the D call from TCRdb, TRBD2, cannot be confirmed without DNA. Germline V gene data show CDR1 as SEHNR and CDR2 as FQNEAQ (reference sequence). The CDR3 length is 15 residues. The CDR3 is CASSLGLAKYNEQFF. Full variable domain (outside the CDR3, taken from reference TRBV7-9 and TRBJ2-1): DTGVSQNPRHKITKRGQNVTFRCDPISEHNRLYWYRQTLGQGPEFLTYFQNEAQLEKSRLLSDRFSAERPKGSFSTLEIQRTEQGDSAMYLCASSLGLAKYNEQFFGPGTRLTVL.

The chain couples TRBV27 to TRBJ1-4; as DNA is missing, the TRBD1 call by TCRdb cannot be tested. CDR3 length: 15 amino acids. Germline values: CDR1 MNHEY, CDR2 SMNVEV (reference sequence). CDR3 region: CASSSLGTANEKLFF.

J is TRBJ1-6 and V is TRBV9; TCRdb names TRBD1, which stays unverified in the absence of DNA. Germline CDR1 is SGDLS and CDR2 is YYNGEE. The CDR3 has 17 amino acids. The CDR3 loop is CASSSRDRGLGYSPLHF.

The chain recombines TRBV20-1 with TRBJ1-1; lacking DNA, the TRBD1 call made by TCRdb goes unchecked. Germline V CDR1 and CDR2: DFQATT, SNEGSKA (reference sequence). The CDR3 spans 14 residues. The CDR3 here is CSARVTGGDTEAFF.